The T cell receptor beta chain described here comes from a study of T cells in Graves' hyperthyroidism and ophthalmopathy. Study as a whole: Before any treatment, at initial diagnosis, peripheral blood was collected. Regarding the study as a whole: Ophthalmopathy was told apart from stable hyperthyroidism by a 13 V-J model.

This clonotype occurred many times. Its antigen is not known. It was 8 to 10 ml of fresh peripheral blood that supplied the PBMCs. CDR1 is SGHTA, CDR2 FQGNSA, per germline. The CDR3 runs to 17 residues. Losses at the gene ends were 5 bases for V and 2 bases for J; bases not matched to a gene: 13. Researchers took RNA transcripts and amplified the TCR beta CDR3 regions from them. The HTBI primer set served for first-round RT-PCR of the TCR CDR3. TCRdb reprocessed the multiplex PCR reads via MiXCR and lists one record per CDR3 protein. This sample has about 640,000 distinct CDR3 sequences, with more than 20% found just once.

The material sequenced was blood. The gene calls are TRBV7-2 and TRBJ2-7; 9 positions match TRBD1. This TCR derives from a man younger than 40 with Graves' ophthalmopathy. The CDR3 nucleotides read TGTGCCAGCAGCCCCTACAGGGGGCGGGGTAAAGCCTACGAGCAGTACTTC. It is translated as CASSPYRGRGKAYEQYF. Based on the CDR3 plus reference TRBV7-2 and TRBJ2-7, the full variable domain is GAGVSQSPSNKVTEKGKDVELRCDPISGHTALYWYRQSLGQGLEFLIYFQGNSAPDKSGLPSDRFSAERTGGSVSTLTIQRTQQEDSAVYLCASSPYRGRGKAYEQYFGPGTRLTVT.